These 23 T cell receptor beta chains originate from one sample sequenced in a study of identical twins. One entry per CDR3 protein results from TCRdb running MiXCR on the 5' RACE reads. The sample yields fewer than 250,000 distinct CDR3 sequences, 15% seen once. These data were likewise used in another study, on T cells expressing NK-cell markers.

Sequencing was performed on CD8+ T cells sorted from blood. The receptors shown here come from a woman aged 18-35 years in good health.

The chain employs TRBV5-1 and TRBJ1-1, with D hard to call. This CDR3 spans 11 amino acids. Germline V gene sequence: CDR1 SGHRS, CDR2 YFSETQ. V dropped 5 bases and J dropped 13 bases, with 15 bases sitting between them. The DNA of the CDR3 is TGCGCCAGCAGTGGACCCCAAGGAGATTTCTTT. This sequence encodes CASSGPQGDFF.

The rearrangement uses TRBV12-3 or TRBV12-4 and TRBJ2-5, with TRBD2 identical over 10 bases. With V trimmed by 7 bases and J by 1 base, 6 bases remained unmatched. The CDR3 consists of 15 residues. The CDR3 region has the DNA TGTGCCAGCAACGAGCGGGGGGGAGTCCAAGAGACCCAGTACTTC. Translated, it gives CASNERGGVQETQYF.

This clonotype was recorded many times. The J gene is TRBJ2-7, the V gene TRBV11-2; D gene ambiguous. Trimming shortened V by 6 bases and J by 0 bases, and 12 bases separated the two germline ends. CDR1 and CDR2 (germline): SGHAT, FQNNGV. The CDR3 spans 14 residues. As DNA, the CDR3 is TGTGCCAGCAGTTTGGGCGGAAGCTCCTACGAGCAGTACTTC. This sequence encodes CASSLGGSSYEQYF. Complete variable domain (other parts from reference TRBV11-2 and TRBJ2-7): EAGVAQSPRYKIIEKRQSVAFWCNPISGHATLYWYQQILGQGPKLLIQFQNNGVVDDSQLPKDRFSAERLKGVDSTLKIQPAKLEDSAVYLCASSLGGSSYEQYFGPGTRLTVT.

The CDR3 loop is CASSLGTGADTEAFF. The CDR3 nucleotides are TGTGCCAGCAGCTTAGGTACAGGGGCGGACACTGAAGCTTTCTTT. The chain is built from TRBV11-2 and TRBJ1-1, with TRBD1 matching over 7 bases. This CDR3 has 15 amino acids. The germline V gene has CDR1 SGHAT and CDR2 FQNNGV. V lost 1 base to trimming and J lost 3 bases; unmatched junction nucleotides: 5.

This clonotype was counted between two and nine times. The chain has TRBV29-1 and TRBJ2-5; 7 bases agree with TRBD1. The CDR3 spans 12 residues. Germline CDR1 SQVTM, CDR2 ANQGSEA. With 6 bases clipped from V and 2 bases from J, the junction kept 3 bases outside the gene matches. Here the CDR3 reads CSVEGQQETQYF. The CDR3 bases are TGCAGCGTCGAGGGACAGCAAGAGACCCAGTACTTC.

In this sample, this clonotype turned up many times. The chain is built from TRBV13 and TRBJ1-1; D remains unclear. Germline V lookup: CDR1 PRHDT, CDR2 FYEKMQ (reference sequence). The V end lost 5 bases, the J end lost 2 bases, and 12 bases lay between the germline ends. The CDR3 length is 14 residues. CDR3 residues: CASSPPDGNTEAFF. In DNA form, the CDR3 reads TGTGCCAGCAGCCCCCCGGACGGCAACACTGAAGCTTTCTTT.

This clonotype was observed a handful of times. The chain combines TRBV12-3 or TRBV12-4 with TRBJ1-1, with D uncertain. The CDR3 is made up of 12 amino acids. Trimming removed 6 bases from V and 1 base from J, with 6 bases in between. This chain's CDR3 is CASRGWNTEAFF. The CDR3 DNA follows: TGTGCCAGCAGGGGTTGGAACACTGAAGCTTTCTTT.

This chain uses TRBV29-1 with TRBJ1-1; D call uncertain. Trimming removed 4 bases from V and 4 bases from J, with 10 bases in between. This CDR3 spans 12 amino acids. Germline V gives CDR1 SQVTM, CDR2 ANQGSEA. The CDR3 sequence: CSVAGSGTEAFF. CDR3 DNA: TGCAGCGTTGCGGGGAGCGGCACTGAAGCTTTCTTT. Full variable domain (missing parts from reference TRBV29-1 and TRBJ1-1): SAVISQKPSRDICQRGTSLTIQCQVDSQVTMMFWYRQQPGQSLTLIATANQGSEATYESGFVIDKFPISRPNLTFSTLTVSNMSPEDSSIYLCSVAGSGTEAFFGQGTRLTVV.

The V and J genes are TRBV5-5 and TRBJ2-2; unclear D gene. The CDR3 is 12 residues long. Trimming removed 6 bases at V and 6 bases at J, with 9 bases between. Germline CDR1 and CDR2: SGHKS and YYEKEE (reference sequence). CDR3 region: CASTSAAGELFF. CDR3 bases: TGTGCCAGCACCTCCGCGGCCGGGGAGCTGTTTTTT.

This clonotype was observed at least ten times. The chain couples TRBV12-3 or TRBV12-4 to TRBJ2-7; D gene uncertain. The CDR3 runs 14 residues. V lost 1 base and J lost 0, with 7 bases in between. This chain's CDR3 is CASSLGGVSYEQYF. The CDR3 DNA reads as TGTGCCAGCAGTTTAGGTGGGGTCTCCTACGAGCAGTACTTC.

This clonotype was observed a few times. The chain uses TRBV29-1 and TRBJ2-3; 8 nucleotides align to TRBD1. The germline CDR1 and CDR2 sequences are SQVTM and ANQGSEA. The CDR3 has 17 amino acids. J lost 5 bases, V lost 8 bases, and 21 bases had no gene match. CDR3 loop: CSSARDRKGVGGDTQYF. In nucleotides, the CDR3 is TGCAGCTCCGCCCGGGACAGGAAAGGAGTGGGAGGAGATACGCAGTATTTT.

The rearrangement uses TRBV29-1 and TRBJ1-1, with D possibly matching TRBD1 (6 bases). The ends were cut back, 4 bases at V and 10 bases at J, with 16 bases in the middle. The CDR3 is 12 amino acids. Germline V CDR1 and CDR2: SQVTM, ANQGSEA. DNA of the CDR3: TGCAGCGTTGTACAGGGAGAGATTCGAGCTTTCTTT. It specifies CSVVQGEIRAFF.

This clonotype was counted a few times. The rearrangement links TRBV2 to TRBJ2-2; a possible D gene is TRBD2 (6 bases). From germline, CDR1 is SNHLY and CDR2 FYNNEI. V lost 7 bases to trimming and J lost 6 bases, with 9 bases between them. This CDR3 is 12 amino acids long. The CDR3 here is CASIGGSGELFF. The CDR3 nucleotides are TGTGCCAGCATCGGAGGGTCCGGGGAGCTGTTTTTT.

The chain links TRBV11-2 to TRBJ2-5, with D tentatively TRBD2 (5 bases). CDR3 size: 15 residues. V lost 0 bases to trimming and J lost 1 base, with 9 bases between them. Germline V lookup: CDR1 SGHAT, CDR2 FQNNGV. As DNA, the CDR3 is TGTGCCAGCAGCTTAGATTACAGCGGCCAAGAGACCCAGTACTTC. It yields the protein CASSLDYSGQETQYF.

V is TRBV6-6 and J is TRBJ1-4; 8 bases agree with TRBD1. V dropped 5 bases and J dropped 8; count of bases not matched to a gene: 4. The length of the CDR3 is 13 residues. The germline V gene encodes CDR1 MNHNY and CDR2 SVGAGI (reference sequence). CDR3 in DNA: TGTGCCAGCAGTAACAACAGGGGGGAAAAACTGTTTTTT. This gives the protein CASSNNRGEKLFF.

The CDR3: CASSFGAHEAFF. The CDR3 coding sequence is TGTGCCAGCAGCTTCGGGGCCCATGAAGCTTTCTTT. The gene calls are TRBV5-6 and TRBJ1-1; a possible D gene is TRBD1 (5 bases). This CDR3 has 12 residues. Germline CDR1 is SGHDT and CDR2 is YYEEEE. The V end was cut by 2 bases, the J end by 7 bases, with 9 bases between. The whole variable domain, filled in from reference TRBV5-6 and TRBJ1-1, reads DAGVTQSPTHLIKTRGQQVTLRCSPKSGHDTVSWYQQALGQGPQFIFQYYEEEERQRGNFPDRFSGHQFPNYSSELNVNALLLGDSALYLCASSFGAHEAFFGQGTRLTVV.

The table lists this clonotype with a few counts. This chain uses TRBV12-3 or TRBV12-4 with TRBJ2-3; D possibly corresponds to TRBD2 (6 bases). The CDR3 has 16 amino acids. V gave up 3 bases and J gave up 6 bases, with 19 bases separating them. The CDR3 spells CASSFQGGWSGDTQYF. Here the CDR3 DNA reads TGTGCCAGCAGTTTTCAGGGAGGTTGGTCTGGGGATACGCAGTATTTT.

This clonotype was seen only a few times. The V gene is TRBV5-4, the J gene TRBJ2-1; no firm D call. V lost 10 bases, J lost 9 bases, and 29 bases lay in between. CDR3 length: 16 amino acids. Germline CDR1 SGHNT, CDR2 YYREEE (reference sequence). The CDR3 sequence: CAGLERHPFNNSEQFF. The CDR3 DNA follows: TGTGCCGGATTGGAAAGGCACCCATTTAACAATAGTGAGCAGTTCTTC. Full variable domain (missing parts from reference TRBV5-4 and TRBJ2-1): ETGVTQSPTHLIKTRGQQVTLRCSSQSGHNTVSWYQQALGQGPQFIFQYYREEENGRGNFPPRFSGLQFPNYSSELNVNALELDDSALYLCAGLERHPFNNSEQFFGPGTRLTVL.

This clonotype was seen a few times. The rearrangement uses TRBV5-1 and TRBJ2-7; 8 nucleotides line up with TRBD1. Per germline, CDR1 SGHRS and CDR2 YFSETQ. The CDR3 consists of 13 residues. The ends lost 4 bases at V and 6 bases at J; junction bases unmatched: 6. The CDR3 spells CASSPGQDGEQYF. CDR3 sequence (DNA): TGCGCCAGCAGCCCGGGACAGGACGGCGAGCAGTACTTC.

This clonotype was seen a single time. The rearrangement uses TRBV12-3 or TRBV12-4 and TRBJ2-1, with 7 bases identical to TRBD1. V was pared by 5 bases and J by 9 bases, with 7 bases of the junction left unmatched. This CDR3 region has 13 residues. Here the CDR3 reads CASSPGGGVEQFF. The DNA for the CDR3 is TGTGCCAGCAGTCCAGGGGGTGGAGTTGAGCAGTTCTTC.

This clonotype was recorded a few times. The chain employs TRBV2 and TRBJ2-1, with 9 bases identical to TRBD1. The germline V gene encodes CDR1 SNHLY and CDR2 FYNNEI. The V gene end was trimmed by 8 bases and the J gene end by 15 bases; junction bases not matched to a gene: 8. The CDR3 runs 11 residues. CDR3 in amino acids: CASLDRGTGFF. As DNA, the CDR3 is TGTGCCAGCTTAGACAGGGGGACAGGGTTCTTC. Looking up the rest from reference TRBV2 and TRBJ2-1 gives the full variable domain: EPEVTQTPSHQVTQMGQEVILRCVPISNHLYFYWYRQILGQKVEFLVSFYNNEISEKSEIFDDQFSVERPDGSNFTLKIRSTKLEDSAMYFCASLDRGTGFFGPGTRLTVL.

The chain joins TRBV29-1 to TRBJ1-1; D not certain. V lost 4 bases, J lost 5 bases, and 17 bases lay in between. The CDR3 consists of 14 residues. Germline CDR1 and CDR2: SQVTM and ANQGSEA. CDR3 region: CSVVGVGRGTEAFF. The DNA for the CDR3 is TGCAGCGTTGTTGGGGTAGGGAGAGGGACTGAAGCTTTCTTT.

V and J are TRBV11-2 and TRBJ2-1; D is possibly TRBD2 (5 bases). Germline V gives CDR1 SGHAT, CDR2 FQNNGV. V lost 3 bases, J lost 12 bases, and 9 bases lay in between. This CDR3 is built from 11 residues. In DNA form, the CDR3 reads TGTGCCAGCAGCTTCGGAGGTTGGCAGTTCTTC. Amino acids: CASSFGGWQFF.